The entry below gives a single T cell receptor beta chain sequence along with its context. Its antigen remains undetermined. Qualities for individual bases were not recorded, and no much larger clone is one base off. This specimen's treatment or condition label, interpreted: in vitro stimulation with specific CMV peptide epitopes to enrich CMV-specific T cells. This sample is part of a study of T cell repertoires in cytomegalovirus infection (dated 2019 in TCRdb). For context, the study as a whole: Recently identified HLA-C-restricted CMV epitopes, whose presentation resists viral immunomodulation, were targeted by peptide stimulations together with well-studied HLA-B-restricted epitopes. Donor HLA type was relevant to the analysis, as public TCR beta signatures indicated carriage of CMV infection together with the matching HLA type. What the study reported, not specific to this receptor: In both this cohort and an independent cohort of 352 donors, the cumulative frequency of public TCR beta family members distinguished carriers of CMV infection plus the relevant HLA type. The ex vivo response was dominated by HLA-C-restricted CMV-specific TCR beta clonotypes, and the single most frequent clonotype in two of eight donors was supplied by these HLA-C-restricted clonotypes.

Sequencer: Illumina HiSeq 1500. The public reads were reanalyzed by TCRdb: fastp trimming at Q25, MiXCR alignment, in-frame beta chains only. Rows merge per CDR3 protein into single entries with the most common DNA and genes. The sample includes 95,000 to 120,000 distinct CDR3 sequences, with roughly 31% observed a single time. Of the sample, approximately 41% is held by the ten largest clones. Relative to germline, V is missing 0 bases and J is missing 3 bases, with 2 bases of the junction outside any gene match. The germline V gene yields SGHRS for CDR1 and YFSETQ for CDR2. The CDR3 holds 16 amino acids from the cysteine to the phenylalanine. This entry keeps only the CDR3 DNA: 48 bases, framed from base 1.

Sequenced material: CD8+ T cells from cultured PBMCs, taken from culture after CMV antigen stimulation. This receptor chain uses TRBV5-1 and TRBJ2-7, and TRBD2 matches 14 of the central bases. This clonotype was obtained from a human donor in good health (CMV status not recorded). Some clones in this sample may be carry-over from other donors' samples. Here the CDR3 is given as CASSLGGTSGGYEQYF. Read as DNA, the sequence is TGCGCCAGCAGCTTGGGGGGGACTAGCGGGGGCTACGAGCAGTACTTC. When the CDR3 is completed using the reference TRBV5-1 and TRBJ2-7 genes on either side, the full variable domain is KAGVTQTPRYLIKTRGQQVTLSCSPISGHRSVSWYQQTPGQGLQFLFEYFSETQRNKGNFPGRFSGRQFSNSRSEMNVSTLELGDSALYLCASSLGGTSGGYEQYFGPGTRLTVT.